This T cell receptor (beta chain) was captured in a study of T cell responses to AZD1222 COVID-19 vaccine. Notes on the study in general: After two AZD1222 doses, spike-specific TCR breadth and depth rose versus day 0. Sampling that yielded the repertoires occurred only after the peak T cell response.

This CDR3 region has 15 residues. The germline gives CDR1 PRHDT, CDR2 FYEKMQ (reference sequence). V was trimmed by 3 bases and J by 1 base, leaving 11 bases between them. Some clones are missing from TCRdb's copy, which holds only in-frame ones; the method was immunoSEQ multiplex PCR. The data hold 180,000 or so clones, with about 95% observed a single time. About this clone: What it binds is not known.

The sequencing used peripheral blood, collected on day 0 of AZD1222 vaccination. V and J are TRBV13 and TRBJ2-3; a possible D gene is TRBD1 (6 bases). The receptor was isolated from an adult in good health. The DNA for the CDR3 is TGTGCCAGCAGCTTCCGGGACACTGGCACAGATACGCAGTATTTT. It specifies CASSFRDTGTDTQYF. The full variable domain, its missing parts supplied by reference TRBV13 and TRBJ2-3, is AAGVIQSPRHLIKEKRETATLKCYPIPRHDTVYWYQQGPGQDPQFLISFYEKMQSDKGSIPDRFSAQQFSDYHSELNMSSLELGDSALYFCASSFRDTGTDTQYFGPGTRLTVL.